These 6 T cell receptor beta chains originate from one sample sequenced in a study of monozygotic twins with inflammatory bowel disease. Reanalyzing the 5' RACE reads, TCRdb keeps one entry per CDR3 protein, without DNA. Its clone listing holds about 210,000 distinct CDR3 sequences. The sequencing sample was made of blood. All receptors come from a human donor with ulcerative colitis or Crohn's disease, or a healthy co-twin of an affected twin (not recorded which).

The rearrangement links TRBV12-3 or TRBV12-4 to TRBJ1-1; TCRdb gives TRBD1 as the D gene, but with no DNA this cannot be confirmed. CDR3 size: 14 residues. CDR3 sequence reads: CASSLGGENTEAFF.

The V call is TRBV11-1, the J call TRBJ2-2. The CDR3 covers 17 residues. Germline lookup yields CDR1 SGHAT and CDR2 FQDESV (reference sequence). The CDR3: CASSLVPALANTGELFF.

The chain combines TRBV7-2 with TRBJ2-2; TCRdb's D gene call, TRBD2, goes unchecked for lack of DNA. Germline values: CDR1 SGHTA, CDR2 FQGNSA. The CDR3 runs 15 residues. CDR3 protein: CASSGRDYNTGELFF.

This rearrangement joins TRBV29-1 to TRBJ2-2; absent DNA, TCRdb's TRBD2 call cannot be checked. CDR1 is SQVTM, CDR2 ANQGSEA, per germline. This CDR3 comprises 13 residues. Here the CDR3 reads CSARGPSGGELFF.

V usage is TRBV6-2 or TRBV6-3 and J usage is TRBJ2-3; TCRdb picks TRBD2, but there is no DNA to check that call. This CDR3 comprises 16 residues. Per germline, CDR1 MNHEY and CDR2 SVGEGT. The CDR3 protein is CASSIAGVVSADTQYF.

The rearrangement uses TRBV3-1 and TRBJ1-2; the D gene TCRdb calls, TRBD1, cannot be checked with no DNA. The CDR3 runs to 15 residues. Germline V gene sequence: CDR1 LGHDT, CDR2 YNNKEL (reference sequence). CDR3 in amino acids: CASSRWDTMGYGYTF.